One sample yielded the 17 T cell receptor beta chains listed below, sequenced in a study of T cell responses to AZD1222 COVID-19 vaccine. Profiled with immunoSEQ multiplex PCR; TCRdb holds only in-frame clones, not every one. The data hold 150,000 or so clones, with roughly 89% observed a single time. Sequences were derived from peripheral blood, sampled on day 0 of AZD1222 vaccination. The receptors originated from an adult in good health.

The rearrangement links TRBV27 to TRBJ1-6; 9 bases align to TRBD1. CDR1 and CDR2 (germline): MNHEY, SMNVEV (reference sequence). This CDR3 spans 15 amino acids. V lost 6 bases, J lost 8 bases, and 8 bases stayed unmatched. The CDR3 DNA reads as TGTGCCAGCAGCAAAGACAGGGGGGGGTATTCACCCCTCCACTTT. Translated, it gives CASSKDRGGYSPLHF.

The chain's CDR3 is CASREGPVGGYTF. The CDR3, as DNA: TGTGCCAGTCGAGAGGGCCCCGTCGGCGGCTACACCTTC. The chain couples TRBV6-5 to TRBJ1-2; D remains unclear. Germline V gene lookup returns CDR1 MNHEY and CDR2 SVGAGI. The CDR3 is 13 amino acids. The V gene lost 9 bases and the J gene lost 8 bases, with 19 bases spanning the gap.

The chain employs TRBV19 and TRBJ2-1, with TRBD2 identical over 12 bases. CDR1 and CDR2 (germline): LNHDA, SQIVND (reference sequence). This CDR3 is 15 amino acids long. Trimming at V came to 4 bases and at J to 7 bases, leaving 5 bases not matched to a gene. In nucleotides, the CDR3 is TGTGCCAGTAGTACGACTAGCGGGAGTTTTAATGAGCAGTTCTTC. Translated, it gives CASSTTSGSFNEQFF.

The gene calls are TRBV30 and TRBJ1-1, with D maybe TRBD1 (6 bases). The CDR3 sequence is 13 residues long. V lost 0 bases and J lost 11, with 16 bases in between. Germline CDR1 and CDR2: GTSNPN and SVGIG (reference sequence). The CDR3 coding sequence is TGTGCCTGGAGTGTACCAGGGCTTAGGGGGGCTTTCTTT. Translating it yields CAWSVPGLRGAFF.

The chain carries TRBV6-5 and TRBJ2-3; TRBD1 might be the D (6 bases). There are 15 residues in the CDR3. From germline, CDR1 is MNHEY and CDR2 SVGAGI. Trimming cost V 5 bases and J 0 bases, with 12 bases left between them. The CDR3 spells CASSRDTPSTDTQYF. CDR3 bases: TGTGCCAGCAGTAGGGACACCCCTAGCACAGATACGCAGTATTTT.

The chain is built from TRBV20-1 and TRBJ1-1, with TRBD1 matching 7 bases. The CDR3 length is 13 residues. The J segment lost 4 bases and the V segment lost 3 bases, leaving 5 bases of the junction unmatched. Germline CDR1 DFQATT, CDR2 SNEGSKA (reference sequence). The CDR3 loop is CSASGTVFTEAFF. In DNA form, the CDR3 reads TGCAGTGCTAGTGGGACAGTTTTCACTGAAGCTTTCTTT.

The rearrangement links TRBV7-2 to TRBJ2-7; D gene unclear. There are 15 residues in the CDR3. From germline, CDR1 is SGHTA and CDR2 FQGNSA. V gave up 3 bases and J gave up 4 bases, with 16 bases separating them. The CDR3 nucleotides read TGTGCCAGCAGCTTCAATCCCCCTCTTTCATACGAGCAGTACTTC. Protein sequence: CASSFNPPLSYEQYF.

The chain has TRBV6-1 and TRBJ2-3; D is uncertain. The CDR3 is 12 residues long. In germline, CDR1 is MNHNS, CDR2 SASEGT. Trimming left V 2 bases short and J 6 bases short, with 6 bases between. The CDR3 nucleotides are TGTGCCAGCAGTGAACAACGGGATACGCAGTATTTT. Amino acids: CASSEQRDTQYF.

The V gene is TRBV15, the J gene TRBJ2-2, with TRBD1 identical over 8 bases. Losses at the gene ends were 3 bases for V and 5 bases for J; bases not matched to a gene: 8. CDR1 LNHNV and CDR2 YYDKDF come from the germline V gene (reference sequence). CDR3 size: 16 residues. CDR3 nucleotide sequence: TGTGCCACCAGCAGTCGCCAGGGGGCGCGAACCGGGGAGCTGTTTTTT. This codes for CATSSRQGARTGELFF.

The chain uses TRBV7-9 and TRBJ1-3, with D possibly TRBD1 on 6 matching bases. The CDR3 has 14 residues. V was pared by 3 bases and J by 4 bases, with 10 bases between. Germline V gene lookup returns CDR1 SEHNR and CDR2 FQNEAQ (reference sequence). CDR3: CASSLGALGNTIYF. For the CDR3, the DNA is TGTGCCAGCAGCTTGGGGGCATTGGGAAACACCATATATTTT.

The CDR3 is CASRRGKVGYEQYV. CDR3 coding DNA: TGTGCCAGCAGACGGGGGAAGGTAGGCTACGAGCAGTACGTC. The V and J genes are TRBV2 and TRBJ2-7, with D perhaps matching TRBD2 (6 bases). CDR1 and CDR2 (germline): SNHLY, FYNNEI. The CDR3 consists of 14 residues. V was pared by 6 bases and J by 3 bases, with 15 bases between.

The V gene is TRBV20-1, the J gene TRBJ1-2; D remains unclear. CDR3 length: 14 residues. Germline CDR1 reads DFQATT; CDR2 reads SNEGSKA (reference sequence). V was clipped by 3 bases and J by 0 bases, with 11 bases between them. The CDR3 region has the DNA TGCAGTGCTAGTCCTCTTGGATCTAACTATGGCTACACCTTC. Its protein is CSASPLGSNYGYTF.

Only one count was recorded for this clone. The chain recombines TRBV12-5 with TRBJ1-1; unclear D gene. Trimming pared 7 bases from V and 0 bases from J, leaving 12 bases between. Germline V gene lookup returns CDR1 LGHNT and CDR2 FRNRAP. This CDR3 has 14 residues. The CDR3, as DNA: TGTGCTAGTGCATCCTCCGGCATGAACACTGAAGCTTTCTTT. This codes for CASASSGMNTEAFF. Supplemented by reference TRBV12-5 and TRBJ1-1, the full variable domain reads DARVTQTPRHKVTEMGQEVTMRCQPILGHNTVFWYRQTMMQGLELLAYFRNRAPLDDSGMPKDRFSAEMPDATLATLKIQPSEPRDSAVYFCASASSGMNTEAFFGQGTRLTVV.

This chain uses TRBV7-3 with TRBJ2-1, with 7 bases that match TRBD2. J gave up 5 bases and V 1 base, and 14 bases lay outside the gene matches. Per the germline V gene, CDR1 is SGHTA and CDR2 is FQGTGA. CDR3 size: 18 residues. Here the CDR3 reads CASSLRPPGASGNNEQFF. In DNA form, the CDR3 reads TGTGCCAGCAGCTTAAGACCCCCCGGGGCTAGCGGTAACAATGAGCAGTTCTTC.

The J gene is TRBJ2-1, the V gene TRBV2; D is perhaps TRBD2 (6 bases). This CDR3 region has 16 residues. Germline loops: CDR1 SNHLY, CDR2 FYNNEI. V lost 0 bases and J 4 bases, leaving 13 bases between the germline ends. The CDR3 is CASSEAAGGWYNEQFF. The CDR3 bases are TGTGCCAGCAGTGAAGCAGCCGGGGGTTGGTACAATGAGCAGTTCTTC.

Only a few counts were recorded for this clone. The gene calls are TRBV6-2 or TRBV6-3 and TRBJ1-1; D call uncertain. The germline gives CDR1 MNHEY, CDR2 SVGEGT. The CDR3 runs 13 residues. The V end was cut by 2 bases, the J end by 2 bases, with 6 bases between. In nucleotides, the CDR3 is TGTGCCAGCAGTTACGTCCCAAACACTGAAGCTTTCTTT. It translates to CASSYVPNTEAFF.

The V call is TRBV6-1, the J call TRBJ2-7; D tentatively reads TRBD1 or TRBD2 (5 bases each). V gave up 1 base and J gave up 5 bases, with 15 bases separating them. The CDR3 length is 15 residues. In germline, CDR1 is MNHNS, CDR2 SASEGT. CDR3 sequence reads: CASSEGGSIRNEQYV. DNA for the CDR3: TGTGCCAGCAGTGAAGGGGGGTCAATTCGTAACGAGCAGTACGTC.